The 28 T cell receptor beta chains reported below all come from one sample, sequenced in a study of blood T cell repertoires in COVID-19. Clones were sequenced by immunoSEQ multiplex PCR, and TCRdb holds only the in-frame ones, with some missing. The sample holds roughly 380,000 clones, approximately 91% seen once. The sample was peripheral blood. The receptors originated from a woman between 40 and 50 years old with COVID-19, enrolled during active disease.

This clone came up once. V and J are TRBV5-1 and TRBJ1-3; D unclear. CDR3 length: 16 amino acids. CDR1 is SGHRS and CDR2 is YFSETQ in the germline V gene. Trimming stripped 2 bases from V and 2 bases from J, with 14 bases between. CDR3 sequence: CASSFGLAGAGNTIYF. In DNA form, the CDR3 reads TGCGCCAGCAGCTTCGGCTTGGCAGGCGCTGGAAACACCATATATTTT.

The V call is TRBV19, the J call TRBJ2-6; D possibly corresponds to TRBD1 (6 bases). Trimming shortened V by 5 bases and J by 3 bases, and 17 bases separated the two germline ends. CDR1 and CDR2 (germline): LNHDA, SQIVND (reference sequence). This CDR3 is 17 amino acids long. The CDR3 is CASSFGGIPFGANVLTF. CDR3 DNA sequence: TGTGCCAGTAGTTTTGGGGGCATACCCTTTGGGGCCAACGTCCTGACTTTC.

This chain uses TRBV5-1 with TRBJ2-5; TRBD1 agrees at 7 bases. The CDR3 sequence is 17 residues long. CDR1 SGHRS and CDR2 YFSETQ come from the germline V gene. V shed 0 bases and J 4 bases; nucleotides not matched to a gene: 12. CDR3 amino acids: CASSLGGGRSLVETQYF. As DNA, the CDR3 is TGCGCCAGCAGCTTGGGAGGGGGCAGAAGTTTAGTAGAGACCCAGTACTTC.

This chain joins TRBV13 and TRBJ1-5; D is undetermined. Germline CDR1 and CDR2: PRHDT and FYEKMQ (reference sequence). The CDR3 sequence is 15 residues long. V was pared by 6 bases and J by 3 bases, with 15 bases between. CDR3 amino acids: CASSPHGLANQPQHF. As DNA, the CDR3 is TGTGCCAGCAGTCCCCACGGCCTAGCCAATCAGCCCCAGCATTTT.

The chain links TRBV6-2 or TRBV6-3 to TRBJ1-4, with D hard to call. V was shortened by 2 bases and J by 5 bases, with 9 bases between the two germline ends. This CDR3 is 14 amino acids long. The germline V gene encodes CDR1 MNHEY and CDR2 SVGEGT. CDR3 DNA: TGTGCCAGCAGTTACCGTCCGCAGAATGAAAAACTGTTTTTT. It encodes CASSYRPQNEKLFF.

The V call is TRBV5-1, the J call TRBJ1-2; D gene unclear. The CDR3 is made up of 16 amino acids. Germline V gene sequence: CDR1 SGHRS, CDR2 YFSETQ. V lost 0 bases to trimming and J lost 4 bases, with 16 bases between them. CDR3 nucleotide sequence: TGCGCCAGCAGCTTGGATAAGAACTTACCCCCCTATGGCTACACCTTC. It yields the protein CASSLDKNLPPYGYTF.

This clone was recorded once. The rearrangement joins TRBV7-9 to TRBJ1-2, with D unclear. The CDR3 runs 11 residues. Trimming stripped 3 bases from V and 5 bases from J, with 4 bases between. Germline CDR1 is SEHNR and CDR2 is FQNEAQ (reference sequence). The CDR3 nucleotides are TGTGCCAGCAGCTTTCCTTATGGCTACACCTTC. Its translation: CASSFPYGYTF.

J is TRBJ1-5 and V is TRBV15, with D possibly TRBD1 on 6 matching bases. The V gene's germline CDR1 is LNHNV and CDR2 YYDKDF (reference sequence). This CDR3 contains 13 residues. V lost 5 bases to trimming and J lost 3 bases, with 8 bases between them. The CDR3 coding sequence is TGTGCCACCAGCTGGACAGTCAATCAGCCCCAGCATTTT. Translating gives CATSWTVNQPQHF. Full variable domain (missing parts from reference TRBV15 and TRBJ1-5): DAMVIQNPRYQVTQFGKPVTLSCSQTLNHNVMYWYQQKSSQAPKLLFHYYDKDFNNEADTPDNFQSRRPNTSFCFLDIRSPGLGDTAMYLCATSWTVNQPQHFGDGTRLSIL.

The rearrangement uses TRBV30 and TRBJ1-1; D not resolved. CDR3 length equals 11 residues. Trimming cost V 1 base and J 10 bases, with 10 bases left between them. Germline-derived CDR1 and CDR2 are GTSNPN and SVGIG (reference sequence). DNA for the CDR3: TGTGCCTGGAGTGCAATCAGAGGAGCTTTCTTT. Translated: CAWSAIRGAFF.

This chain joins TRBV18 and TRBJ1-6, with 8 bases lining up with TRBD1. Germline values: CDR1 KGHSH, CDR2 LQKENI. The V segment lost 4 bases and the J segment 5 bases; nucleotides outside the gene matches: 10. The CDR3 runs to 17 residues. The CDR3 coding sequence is TGTGCCAGCTCACAAAAGACAGGGGCTGTGGATAATTCACCCCTCCACTTT. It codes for CASSQKTGAVDNSPLHF.

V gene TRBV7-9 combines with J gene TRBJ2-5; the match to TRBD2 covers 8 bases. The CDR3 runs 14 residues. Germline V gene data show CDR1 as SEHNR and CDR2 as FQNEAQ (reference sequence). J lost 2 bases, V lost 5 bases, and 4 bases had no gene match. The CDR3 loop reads CASSPGGGQETQYF. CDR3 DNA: TGTGCCAGCAGCCCCGGGGGGGGTCAAGAGACCCAGTACTTC.

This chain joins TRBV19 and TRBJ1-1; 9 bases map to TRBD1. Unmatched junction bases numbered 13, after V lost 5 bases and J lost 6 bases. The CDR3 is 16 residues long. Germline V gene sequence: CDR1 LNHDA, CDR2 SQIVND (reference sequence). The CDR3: CASSPGQGRIKPEAFF. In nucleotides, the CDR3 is TGTGCCAGTAGTCCCGGACAGGGGAGGATAAAGCCTGAAGCTTTCTTT.

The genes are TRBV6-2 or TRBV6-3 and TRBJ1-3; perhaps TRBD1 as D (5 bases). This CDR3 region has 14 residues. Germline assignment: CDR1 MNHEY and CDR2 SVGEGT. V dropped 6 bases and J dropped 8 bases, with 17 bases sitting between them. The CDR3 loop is CASSHAGTIDTIYF. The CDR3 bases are TGTGCCAGCAGCCACGCCGGGACTATTGACACCATATATTTT.

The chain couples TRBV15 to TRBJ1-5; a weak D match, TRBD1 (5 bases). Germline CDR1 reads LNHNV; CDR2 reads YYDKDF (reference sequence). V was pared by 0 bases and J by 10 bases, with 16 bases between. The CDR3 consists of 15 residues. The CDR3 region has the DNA TGTGCCACCAGCAGAGAGCGGGGGACTTTGGGCCCCCAGCATTTT. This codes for CATSRERGTLGPQHF.

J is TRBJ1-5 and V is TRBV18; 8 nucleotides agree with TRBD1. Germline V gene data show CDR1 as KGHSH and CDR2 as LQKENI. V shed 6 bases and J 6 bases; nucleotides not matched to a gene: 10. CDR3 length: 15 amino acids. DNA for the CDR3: TGTGCCAGCTCCCAGGACAGGGAGAGGGGTCAGCCCCAGCATTTT. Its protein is CASSQDRERGQPQHF.

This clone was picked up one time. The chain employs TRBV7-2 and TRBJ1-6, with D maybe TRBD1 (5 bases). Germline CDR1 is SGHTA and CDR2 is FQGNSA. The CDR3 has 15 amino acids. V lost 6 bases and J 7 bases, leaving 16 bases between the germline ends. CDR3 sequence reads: CASSFNDRKNSPLHF. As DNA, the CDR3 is TGTGCCAGCAGTTTCAACGACAGAAAGAATTCACCCCTCCACTTT.

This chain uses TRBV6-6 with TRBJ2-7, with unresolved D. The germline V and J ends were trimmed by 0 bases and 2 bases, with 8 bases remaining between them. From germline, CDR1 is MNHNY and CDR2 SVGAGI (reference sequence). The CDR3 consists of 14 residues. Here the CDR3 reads CASSYSISAYEQYF. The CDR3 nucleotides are TGTGCCAGCAGTTACTCGATTTCGGCCTACGAGCAGTACTTC.

The CDR3 DNA sequence: TGCGCCAGCAGCCAAGACCCCTGGTCGGGGAGCAATCAGCCCCAGCATTTT. Its translation: CASSQDPWSGSNQPQHF. The chain carries TRBV4-1 and TRBJ1-5; D is undetermined. The germline V gene has CDR1 MGHRA and CDR2 YSYEKL. The V gene lost 0 bases and the J gene lost 1 base, with 13 bases spanning the gap. The CDR3 totals 17 residues.

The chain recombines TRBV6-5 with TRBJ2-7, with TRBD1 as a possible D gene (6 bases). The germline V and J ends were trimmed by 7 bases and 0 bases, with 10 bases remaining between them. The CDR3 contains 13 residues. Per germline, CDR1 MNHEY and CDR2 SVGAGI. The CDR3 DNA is TGTGCCAGCATCGACAGGATCTCCTACGAGCAGTACTTC. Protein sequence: CASIDRISYEQYF.

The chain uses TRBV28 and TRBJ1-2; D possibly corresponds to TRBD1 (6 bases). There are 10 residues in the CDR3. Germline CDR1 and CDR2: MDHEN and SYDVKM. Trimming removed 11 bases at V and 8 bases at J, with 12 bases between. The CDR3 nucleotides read TGTGCCGCACGACAGGAGGGCTACACCTTC. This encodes CAARQEGYTF.

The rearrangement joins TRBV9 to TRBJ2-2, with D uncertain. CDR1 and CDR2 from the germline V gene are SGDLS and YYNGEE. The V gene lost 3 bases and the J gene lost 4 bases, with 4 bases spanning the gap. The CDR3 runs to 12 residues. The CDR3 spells CASSASTGELFF. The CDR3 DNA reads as TGTGCCAGCAGCGCGTCCACCGGGGAGCTGTTTTTT.

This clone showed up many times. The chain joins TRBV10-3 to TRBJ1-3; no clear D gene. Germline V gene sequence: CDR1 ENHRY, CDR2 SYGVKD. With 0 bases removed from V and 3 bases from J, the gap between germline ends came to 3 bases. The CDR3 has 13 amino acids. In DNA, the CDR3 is TGTGCCATCAGTGAGTCGAGTGGAAACACCATATATTTT. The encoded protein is CAISESSGNTIYF.

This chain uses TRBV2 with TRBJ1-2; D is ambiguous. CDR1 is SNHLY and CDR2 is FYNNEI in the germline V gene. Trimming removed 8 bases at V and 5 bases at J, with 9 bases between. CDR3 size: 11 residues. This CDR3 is CASGEAYGYTF. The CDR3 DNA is TGTGCCAGCGGGGAGGCTTATGGCTACACCTTC.

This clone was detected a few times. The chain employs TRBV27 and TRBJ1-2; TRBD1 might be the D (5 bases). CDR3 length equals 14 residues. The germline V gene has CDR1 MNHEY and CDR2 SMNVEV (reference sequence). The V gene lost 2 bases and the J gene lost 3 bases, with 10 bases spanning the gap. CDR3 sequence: CASSLGRGYYGYTF. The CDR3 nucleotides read TGTGCCAGCAGTTTAGGGCGGGGCTACTATGGCTACACCTTC.

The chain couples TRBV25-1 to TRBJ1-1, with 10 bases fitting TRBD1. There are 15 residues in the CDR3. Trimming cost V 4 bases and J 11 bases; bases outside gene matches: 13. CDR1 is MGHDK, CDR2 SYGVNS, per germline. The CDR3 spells CASSASRTGGGRAFF. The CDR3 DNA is TGTGCCAGCAGTGCCTCCCGGACAGGGGGTGGTCGGGCTTTCTTT.

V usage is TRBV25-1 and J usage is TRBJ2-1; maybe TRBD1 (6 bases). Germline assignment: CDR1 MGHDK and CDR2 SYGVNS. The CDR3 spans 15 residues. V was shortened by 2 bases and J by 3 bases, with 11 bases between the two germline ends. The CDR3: CASSEVNRDYNEQFF. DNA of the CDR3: TGTGCCAGCAGTGAAGTAAACAGGGACTACAATGAGCAGTTCTTC.

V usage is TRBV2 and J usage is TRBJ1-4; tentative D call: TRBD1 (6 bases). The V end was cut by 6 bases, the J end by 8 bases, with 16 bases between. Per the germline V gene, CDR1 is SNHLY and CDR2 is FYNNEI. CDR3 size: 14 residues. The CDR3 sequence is CASRAYRVREKLFF. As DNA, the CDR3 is TGTGCCAGCAGAGCTTACAGGGTTCGGGAAAAACTGTTTTTT.

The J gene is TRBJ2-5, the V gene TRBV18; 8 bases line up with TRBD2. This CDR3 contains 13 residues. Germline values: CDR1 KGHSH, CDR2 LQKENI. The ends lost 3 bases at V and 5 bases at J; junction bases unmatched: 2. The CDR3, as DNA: TGTGCCAGCTCACCTGGACTAGCTGAGACCCAGTACTTC. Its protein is CASSPGLAETQYF.